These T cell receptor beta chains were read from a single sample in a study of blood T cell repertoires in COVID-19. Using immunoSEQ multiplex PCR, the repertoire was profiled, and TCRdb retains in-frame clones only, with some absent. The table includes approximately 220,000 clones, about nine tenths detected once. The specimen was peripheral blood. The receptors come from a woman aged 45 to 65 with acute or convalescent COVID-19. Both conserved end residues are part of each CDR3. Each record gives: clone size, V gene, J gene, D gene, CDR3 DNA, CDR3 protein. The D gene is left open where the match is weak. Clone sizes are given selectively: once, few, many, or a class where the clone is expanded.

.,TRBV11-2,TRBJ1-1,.,TGTGCCAGCAGCTCCGACTATGACAGGCCCAGGGCTTTCTTT,CASSSDYDRPRAFF
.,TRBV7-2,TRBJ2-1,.,TGTGCCAGCACCCAGGGTAGGTACAATGAGCAGTTCTTC,CASTQGRYNEQFF
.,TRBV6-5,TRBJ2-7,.,TGTGCCAGCAGCCTCCCGGGGATCCCGTCCTACGAGCAGTACTTC,CASSLPGIPSYEQYF
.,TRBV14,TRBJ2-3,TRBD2,TGTGCCAGCAGCCAAGATGCCAGCGGGGGACCCCGGGATACGCAGTATTTT,CASSQDASGGPRDTQYF
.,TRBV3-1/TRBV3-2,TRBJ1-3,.,TGTGCCAGCAGTCCCGGGGCTGGAAACACCATATATTTT,CASSPGAGNTIYF
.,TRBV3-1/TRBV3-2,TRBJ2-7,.,TGTGCCAGCAGCCAAGATCAAGGGGGAGCCTACGGCGAGCAGTACTTC,CASSQDQGGAYGEQYF
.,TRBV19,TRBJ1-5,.,TGTGCCAGTAGTATATCGGGAGGGGGAATCGGACAGCCCCAGCATTTT,CASSISGGGIGQPQHF
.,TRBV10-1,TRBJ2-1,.,TGCGCCAGCAGCGGGCGGGAAGTGTCCTACAATGAGCAGTTCTTC,CASSGREVSYNEQFF
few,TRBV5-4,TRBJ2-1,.,TGTGCCAGCAGCTTGGAGAGCTCCTACAATGAGCAGTTCTTC,CASSLESSYNEQFF
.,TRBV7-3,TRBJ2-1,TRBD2,TGTGCCAGCAGCTTAACCCGCGGGGGAAATAATGAGCAGTTCTTC,CASSLTRGGNNEQFF
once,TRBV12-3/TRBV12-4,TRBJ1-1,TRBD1,TGTGCCAGCAGGACAGGGTTTGCCACTGAAGCTTTCTTT,CASRTGFATEAFF
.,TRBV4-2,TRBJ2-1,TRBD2,TGTGCCAGCAGCCCTAGCGGGGGGGCCCACAATGAGCAGTTCTTC,CASSPSGGAHNEQFF
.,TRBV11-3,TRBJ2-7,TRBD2,TGTGCCAGCAGCTTAGACGGGGGGGGATCCTACGAGCAGTACTTC,CASSLDGGGSYEQYF
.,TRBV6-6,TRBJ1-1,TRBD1,TGTGCCAGCAGTTACCTAGGGGGCAGCGGTGAAGCTTTCTTT,CASSYLGGSGEAFF
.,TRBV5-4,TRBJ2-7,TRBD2,TGTGCCAGCAGTCTTCGGTCTAGCGGGGCGGGGGACGAGCAGTACTTC,CASSLRSSGAGDEQYF
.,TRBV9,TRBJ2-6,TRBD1,TGTGCCAGCAGCGTAGCAGGACAGGTAATCTACGCTGGGGCCAACGTCCTGACTTTC,CASSVAGQVIYAGANVLTF
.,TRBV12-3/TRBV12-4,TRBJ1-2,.,TGTGCCAGCAGTCCCAGCGGGGGTTACGGCTACACCTTC,CASSPSGGYGYTF
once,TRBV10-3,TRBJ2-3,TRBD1,TGTGCCACGGCAGGACAGGGGGTAGATACGCAGTATTTT,CATAGQGVDTQYF
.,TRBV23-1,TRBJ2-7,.,TGCGCCAGCAGTCAATCATTTAGTGAGGGGGACTCCTACGAGCAGTACTTC,CASSQSFSEGDSYEQYF
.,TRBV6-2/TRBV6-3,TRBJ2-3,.,TGTGCCAGCAGTTACTATCCGGGCCGGGAGTCCACAGATACGCAGTATTTT,CASSYYPGRESTDTQYF
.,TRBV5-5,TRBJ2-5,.,TGTGCCAGCAGCCCCCTTCAACTTGTGGGGGGGGCCGGTGAGACCCAGTACTTC,CASSPLQLVGGAGETQYF
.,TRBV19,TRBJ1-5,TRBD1,TGTGCCAGTAGTCTTGGGGACAGGGGTCAGCCCCAGCATTTT,CASSLGDRGQPQHF
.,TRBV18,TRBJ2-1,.,TGTGCCAGCTCACCACTTGTAAATGAGCAGTTCTTC,CASSPLVNEQFF
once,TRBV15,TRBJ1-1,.,TGTGCCACCAGCAGAGGCGTCTATGAAGCTTTCTTT,CATSRGVYEAFF